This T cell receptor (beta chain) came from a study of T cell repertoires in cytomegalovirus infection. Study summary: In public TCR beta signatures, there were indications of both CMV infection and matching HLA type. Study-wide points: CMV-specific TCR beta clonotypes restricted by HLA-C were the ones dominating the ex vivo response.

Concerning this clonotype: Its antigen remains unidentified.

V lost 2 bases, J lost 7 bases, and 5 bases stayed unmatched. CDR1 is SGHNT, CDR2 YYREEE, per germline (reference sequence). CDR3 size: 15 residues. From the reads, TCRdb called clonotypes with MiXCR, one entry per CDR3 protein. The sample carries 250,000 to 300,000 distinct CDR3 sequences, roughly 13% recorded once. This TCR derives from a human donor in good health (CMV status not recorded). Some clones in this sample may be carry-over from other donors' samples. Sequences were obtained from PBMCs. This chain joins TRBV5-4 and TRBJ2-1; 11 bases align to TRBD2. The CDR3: CASSFLAGGRNEQFF. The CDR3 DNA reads TGTGCCAGCAGCTTTTTAGCGGGAGGGAGGAATGAGCAGTTCTTC.